A selection of T cell receptor beta chains follows, all from one sample in a study of technical replicates of blood from a few donors. Profiling relied on immunoSEQ multiplex PCR, and the TCRdb table lists in-frame clones only, not all of them. The sample has roughly 80,000 clones, around 92% seen once; the top ten hold 0.4% to 0.45%. Sample: T cells isolated from PBMCs. The origin of the receptors is a human donor in good health. Each CDR3 is given with its conserved first and last residue. A D gene is named only where the DNA matches it firmly. Size is stated for part of the rows, as once, few or many counts, or as a class when the clone is expanded.

CDR3 protein,CDR3 DNA,clone size,V gene,J gene,D gene
CASSYGRGIGETQYF,TGTGCCAGCAGTTACGGCCGGGGGATAGGAGAGACCCAGTACTTC,-,TRBV6-6,TRBJ2-5,-
CASSLDKTSLLADTQYF,TGTGCCAGCAGTCTGGATAAGACTAGCCTCCTTGCGGATACGCAGTATTTT,-,TRBV27,TRBJ2-3,TRBD2
CASSLYRDSSGELFF,TGTGCCAGCAGCCTGTACCGGGACTCGTCCGGGGAGCTGTTTTTT,-,TRBV7-2,TRBJ2-2,-
CATSRDRTSGSLAKNIQYF,TGTGCCACCAGCAGAGATAGGACTAGCGGTAGCTTAGCCAAAAACATTCAGTACTTC,-,TRBV15,TRBJ2-4,TRBD2
CATMTSAGGQYF,TGTGCCACCATGACTAGCGCCGGGGGGCAGTATTTT,-,TRBV19,TRBJ2-3,TRBD2
CASSLAALVGDEQFF,TGTGCCAGCAGCTTAGCCGCTTTAGTCGGGGATGAGCAGTTCTTC,-,TRBV7-9,TRBJ2-1,-
CASRRRTVAKNIQYF,TGTGCCAGCAGACGCAGGACTGTAGCCAAAAACATTCAGTACTTC,once,TRBV2,TRBJ2-4,-
CSVTSSGGLYEQYF,TGCAGCGTGACATCCAGCGGGGGACTCTACGAGCAGTACTTC,-,TRBV29-1,TRBJ2-7,TRBD2
CASSPENADTQYF,TGTGCCAGCAGCCCCGAGAACGCAGATACGCAGTATTTT,-,TRBV11-2,TRBJ2-3,-
CASSQTAVAGTTGELFF,TGTGCCAGCAGTCAAACGGCGGTAGCGGGCACTACCGGGGAGCTGTTTTTT,-,TRBV9,TRBJ2-2,TRBD2